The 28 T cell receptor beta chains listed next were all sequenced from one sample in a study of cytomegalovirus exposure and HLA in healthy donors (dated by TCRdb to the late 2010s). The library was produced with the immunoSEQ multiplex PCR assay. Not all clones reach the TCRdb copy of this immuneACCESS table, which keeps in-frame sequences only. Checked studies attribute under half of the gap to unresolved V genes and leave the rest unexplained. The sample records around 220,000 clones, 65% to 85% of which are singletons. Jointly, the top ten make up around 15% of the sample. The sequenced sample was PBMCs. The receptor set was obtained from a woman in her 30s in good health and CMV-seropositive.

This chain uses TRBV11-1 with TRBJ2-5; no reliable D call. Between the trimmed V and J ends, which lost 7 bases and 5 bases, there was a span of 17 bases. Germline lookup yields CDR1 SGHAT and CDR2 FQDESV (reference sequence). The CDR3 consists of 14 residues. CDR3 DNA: TGTGCCAGCACGACGGACCCCATGGCCGAGACCCAGTACTTC. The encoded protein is CASTTDPMAETQYF.

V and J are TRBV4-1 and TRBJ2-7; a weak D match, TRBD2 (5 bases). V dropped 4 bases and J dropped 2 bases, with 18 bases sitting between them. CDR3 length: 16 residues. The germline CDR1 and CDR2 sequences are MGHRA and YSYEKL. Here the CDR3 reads CASSPEGASRTYEQYF. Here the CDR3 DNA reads TGCGCCAGCAGCCCCGAGGGCGCTAGCCGAACCTACGAGCAGTACTTC.

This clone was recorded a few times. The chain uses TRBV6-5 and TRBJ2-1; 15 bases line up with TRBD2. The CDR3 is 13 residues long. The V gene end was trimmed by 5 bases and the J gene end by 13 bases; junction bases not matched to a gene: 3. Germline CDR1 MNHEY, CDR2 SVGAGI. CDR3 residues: CASSRTSGRDQFF. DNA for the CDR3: TGTGCCAGCAGTAGGACTAGCGGGAGGGATCAGTTCTTC.

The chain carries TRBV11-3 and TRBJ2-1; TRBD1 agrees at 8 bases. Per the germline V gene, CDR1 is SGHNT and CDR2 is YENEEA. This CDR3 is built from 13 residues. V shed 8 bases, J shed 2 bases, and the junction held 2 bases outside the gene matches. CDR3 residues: CASGTGTYNEQFF. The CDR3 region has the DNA TGTGCCAGCGGGACAGGAACCTACAATGAGCAGTTCTTC.

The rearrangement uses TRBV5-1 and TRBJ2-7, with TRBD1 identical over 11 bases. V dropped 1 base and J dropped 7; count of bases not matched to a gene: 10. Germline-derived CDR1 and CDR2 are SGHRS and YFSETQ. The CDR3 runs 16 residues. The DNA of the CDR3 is TGCGCCAGCAGCTTGTACGGACAGGGGGCAGCCTGGGAGCAGTACTTC. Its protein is CASSLYGQGAAWEQYF. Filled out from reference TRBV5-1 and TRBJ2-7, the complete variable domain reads KAGVTQTPRYLIKTRGQQVTLSCSPISGHRSVSWYQQTPGQGLQFLFEYFSETQRNKGNFPGRFSGRQFSNSRSEMNVSTLELGDSALYLCASSLYGQGAAWEQYFGPGTRLTVT.

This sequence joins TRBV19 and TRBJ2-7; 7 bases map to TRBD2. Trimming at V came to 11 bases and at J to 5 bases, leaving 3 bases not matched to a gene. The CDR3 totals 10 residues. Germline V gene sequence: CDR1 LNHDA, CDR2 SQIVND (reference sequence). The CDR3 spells CASGGNEQYF. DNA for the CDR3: TGTGCCTCCGGGGGGAACGAGCAGTACTTC.

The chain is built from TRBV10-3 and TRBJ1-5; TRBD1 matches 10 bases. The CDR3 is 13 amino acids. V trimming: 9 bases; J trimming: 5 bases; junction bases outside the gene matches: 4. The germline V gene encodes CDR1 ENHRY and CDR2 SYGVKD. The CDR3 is CAIGTGEDQPQHF. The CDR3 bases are TGTGCCATAGGGACAGGGGAGGATCAGCCCCAGCATTTT.

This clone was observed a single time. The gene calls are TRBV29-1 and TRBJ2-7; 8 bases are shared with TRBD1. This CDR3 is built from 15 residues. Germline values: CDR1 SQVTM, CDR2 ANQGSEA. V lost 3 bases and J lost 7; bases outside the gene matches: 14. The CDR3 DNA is TGCAGCGTTGACGCACCAGGGGGCGCTGACCAAGAGCAGTACTTC. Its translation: CSVDAPGGADQEQYF.

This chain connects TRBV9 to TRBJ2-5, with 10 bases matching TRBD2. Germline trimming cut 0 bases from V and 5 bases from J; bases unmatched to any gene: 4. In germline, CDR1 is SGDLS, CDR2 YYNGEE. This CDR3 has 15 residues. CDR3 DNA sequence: TGTGCCAGCAGCGTAGTAGCGGGAGGTTGGGAGACCCAGTACTTC. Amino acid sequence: CASSVVAGGWETQYF.

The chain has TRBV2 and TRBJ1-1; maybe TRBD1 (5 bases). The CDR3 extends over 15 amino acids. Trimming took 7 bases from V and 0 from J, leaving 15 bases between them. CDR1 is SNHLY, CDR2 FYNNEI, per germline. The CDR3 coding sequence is TGTGCCAGCAATTCCCTACTGGGGCTGAACACTGAAGCTTTCTTT. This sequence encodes CASNSLLGLNTEAFF.

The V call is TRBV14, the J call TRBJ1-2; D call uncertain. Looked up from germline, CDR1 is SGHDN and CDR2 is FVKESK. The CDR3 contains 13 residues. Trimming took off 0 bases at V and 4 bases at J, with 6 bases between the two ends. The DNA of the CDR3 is TGTGCCAGCAGCCAAGAGCCAGCCTATGGCTACACCTTC. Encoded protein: CASSQEPAYGYTF.

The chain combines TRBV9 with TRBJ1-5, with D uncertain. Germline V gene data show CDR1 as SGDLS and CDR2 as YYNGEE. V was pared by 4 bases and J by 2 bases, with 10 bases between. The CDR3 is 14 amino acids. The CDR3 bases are TGTGCCAGCAGCTCCGATGGGGGCAATCAGCCCCAGCATTTT. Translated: CASSSDGGNQPQHF.

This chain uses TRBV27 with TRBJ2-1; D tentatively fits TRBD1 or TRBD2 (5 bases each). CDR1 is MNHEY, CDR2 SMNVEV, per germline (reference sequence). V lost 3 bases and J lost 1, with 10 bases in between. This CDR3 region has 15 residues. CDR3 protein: CASSFGTGSYNEQFF. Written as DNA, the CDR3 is TGTGCCAGCAGTTTCGGGACGGGATCCTACAATGAGCAGTTCTTC.

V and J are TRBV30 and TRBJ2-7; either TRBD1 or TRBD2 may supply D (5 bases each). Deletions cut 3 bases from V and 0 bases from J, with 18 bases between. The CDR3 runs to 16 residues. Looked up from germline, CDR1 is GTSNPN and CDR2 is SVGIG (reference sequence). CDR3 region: CAWSAGTAYSSYEQYF. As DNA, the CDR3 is TGTGCCTGGAGCGCAGGGACGGCTTATTCCTCCTACGAGCAGTACTTC.

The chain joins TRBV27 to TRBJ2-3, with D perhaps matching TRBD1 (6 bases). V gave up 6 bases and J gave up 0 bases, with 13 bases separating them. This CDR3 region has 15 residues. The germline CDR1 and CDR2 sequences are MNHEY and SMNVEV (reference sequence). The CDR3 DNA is TGTGCCAGCAGGGATACAGGGTTTAGCACAGATACGCAGTATTTT. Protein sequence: CASRDTGFSTDTQYF.

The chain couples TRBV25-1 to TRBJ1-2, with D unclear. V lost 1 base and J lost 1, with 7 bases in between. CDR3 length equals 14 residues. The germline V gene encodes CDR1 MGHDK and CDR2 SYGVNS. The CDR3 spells CASSELSLNYGYTF. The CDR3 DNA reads TGTGCCAGCAGTGAATTATCTCTTAACTATGGCTACACCTTC.

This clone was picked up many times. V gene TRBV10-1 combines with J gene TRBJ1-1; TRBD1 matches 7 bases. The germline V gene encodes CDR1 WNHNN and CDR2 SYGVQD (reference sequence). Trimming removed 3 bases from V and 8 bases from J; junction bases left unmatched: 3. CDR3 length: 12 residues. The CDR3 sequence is CASSERDSEAFF. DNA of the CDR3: TGCGCCAGCAGTGAAAGGGACAGCGAAGCTTTCTTT.

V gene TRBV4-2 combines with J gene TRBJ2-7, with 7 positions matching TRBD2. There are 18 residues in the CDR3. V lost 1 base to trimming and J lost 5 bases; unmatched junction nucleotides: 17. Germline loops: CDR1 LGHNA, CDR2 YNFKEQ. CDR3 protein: CASSQGNLEGGRGNEQYF. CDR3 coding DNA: TGTGCCAGCAGCCAAGGGAATCTGGAGGGCGGGAGAGGAAACGAGCAGTACTTC.

The CDR3 spells CASSLILRGEAKNIQYF. Written as DNA, the CDR3 is TGCGCCAGCAGCTTGATTTTGCGGGGGGAGGCCAAAAACATTCAGTACTTC. J is TRBJ2-4 and V is TRBV5-1, with 8 bases matching TRBD2. CDR3 length equals 17 residues. Germline V gene lookup returns CDR1 SGHRS and CDR2 YFSETQ. The V and J ends lost 1 base and 1 base, in that order; junction bases with no gene match: 7.

The CDR3 protein is CAWSVTSLNQPQHF. The DNA of the CDR3 is TGTGCCTGGAGTGTAACCAGCCTCAATCAGCCCCAGCATTTT. This chain links TRBV30 with TRBJ1-5; D is uncertain. CDR1 and CDR2 (germline): GTSNPN, SVGIG (reference sequence). Trimming took 0 bases from V and 3 from J, leaving 9 bases between them. The CDR3 sequence is 14 residues long.

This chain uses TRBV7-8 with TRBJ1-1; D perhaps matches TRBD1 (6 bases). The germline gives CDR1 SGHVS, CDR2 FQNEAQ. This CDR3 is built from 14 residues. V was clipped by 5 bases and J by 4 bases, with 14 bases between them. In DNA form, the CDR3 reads TGTGCCAGCAGCCCGAGGGACATCCCCACTGAAGCTTTCTTT. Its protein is CASSPRDIPTEAFF.

CDR3 sequence (DNA): TGTGCCAGCAGCTTGGGGACAGTAACGTATGGCTACACCTTC. Protein: CASSLGTVTYGYTF. The genes are TRBV5-6 and TRBJ1-2, with a possible D match to TRBD1 (6 bases). Germline CDR1 reads SGHDT; CDR2 reads YYEEEE. The CDR3 is 14 residues long. Between the trimmed V and J ends, which lost 0 bases and 5 bases, there was a span of 11 bases.

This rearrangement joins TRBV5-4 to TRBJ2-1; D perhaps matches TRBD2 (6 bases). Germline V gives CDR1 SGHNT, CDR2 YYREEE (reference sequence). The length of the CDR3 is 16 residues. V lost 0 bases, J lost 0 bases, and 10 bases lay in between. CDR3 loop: CASSLGHGSSYNEQFF. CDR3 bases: TGTGCCAGCAGCTTGGGGCACGGGAGCTCCTACAATGAGCAGTTCTTC.

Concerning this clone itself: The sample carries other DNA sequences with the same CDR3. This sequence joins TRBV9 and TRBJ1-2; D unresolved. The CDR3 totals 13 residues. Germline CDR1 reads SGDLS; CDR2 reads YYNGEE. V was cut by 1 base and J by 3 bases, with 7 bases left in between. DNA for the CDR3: TGTGCCAGCAGCGTACAAGGTGACTATGGCTACACCTTC. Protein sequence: CASSVQGDYGYTF.

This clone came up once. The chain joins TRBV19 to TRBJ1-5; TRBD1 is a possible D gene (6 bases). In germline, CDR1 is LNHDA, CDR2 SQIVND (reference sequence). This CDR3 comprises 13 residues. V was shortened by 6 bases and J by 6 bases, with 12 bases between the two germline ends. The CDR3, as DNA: TGTGCCAGTAGCACAAAGGGGGGTCAGCCCCAGCATTTT. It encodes CASSTKGGQPQHF.

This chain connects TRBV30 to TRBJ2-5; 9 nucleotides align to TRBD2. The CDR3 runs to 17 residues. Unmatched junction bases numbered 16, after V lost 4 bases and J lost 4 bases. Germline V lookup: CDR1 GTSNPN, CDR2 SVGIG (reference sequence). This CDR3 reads CAWIHLWAGGRRETQYF. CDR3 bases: TGTGCCTGGATTCACCTCTGGGCGGGAGGGCGTCGAGAGACCCAGTACTTC.

CDR3 bases: TGTGCCAGCAGCTTGGCGGGACAGGGCGTCGGCTATGGCTACACCTTC. Protein product: CASSLAGQGVGYGYTF. The chain links TRBV5-4 to TRBJ1-2, with 9 bases that match TRBD1. The CDR3 has 16 amino acids. V dropped 0 bases and J dropped 4; count of bases not matched to a gene: 7. CDR1 and CDR2 (germline): SGHNT, YYREEE (reference sequence).

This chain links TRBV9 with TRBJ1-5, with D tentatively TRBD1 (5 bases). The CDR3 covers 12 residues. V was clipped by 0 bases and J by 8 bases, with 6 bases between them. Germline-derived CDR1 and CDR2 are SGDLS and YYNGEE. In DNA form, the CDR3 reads TGTGCCAGCAGCGTAGAAGGGGAGCCCCAGCATTTT. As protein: CASSVEGEPQHF. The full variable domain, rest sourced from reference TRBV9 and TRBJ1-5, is DSGVTQTPKHLITATGQRVTLRCSPRSGDLSVYWYQQSLDQGLQFLIQYYNGEERAKGNILERFSAQQFPDLHSELNLSSLELGDSALYFCASSVEGEPQHFGDGTRLSIL.